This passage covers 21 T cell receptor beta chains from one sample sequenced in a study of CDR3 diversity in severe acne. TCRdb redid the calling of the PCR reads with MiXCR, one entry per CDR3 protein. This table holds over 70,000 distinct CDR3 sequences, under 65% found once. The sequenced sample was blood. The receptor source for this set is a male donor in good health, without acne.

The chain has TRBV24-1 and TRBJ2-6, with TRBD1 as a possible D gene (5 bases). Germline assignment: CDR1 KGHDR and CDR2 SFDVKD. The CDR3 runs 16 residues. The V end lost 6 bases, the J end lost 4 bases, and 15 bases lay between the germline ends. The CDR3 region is CATSLDTPSGANVLTF. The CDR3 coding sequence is TGTGCCACCAGTCTGGACACTCCTTCCGGGGCCAACGTCCTGACTTTC.

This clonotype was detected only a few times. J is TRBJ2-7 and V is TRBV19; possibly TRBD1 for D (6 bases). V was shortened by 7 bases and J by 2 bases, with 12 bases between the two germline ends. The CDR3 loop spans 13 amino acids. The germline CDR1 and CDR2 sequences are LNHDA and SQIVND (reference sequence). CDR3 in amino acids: CASTAGETYEQYF. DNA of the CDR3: TGTGCCAGTACCGCAGGGGAAACCTACGAGCAGTACTTC.

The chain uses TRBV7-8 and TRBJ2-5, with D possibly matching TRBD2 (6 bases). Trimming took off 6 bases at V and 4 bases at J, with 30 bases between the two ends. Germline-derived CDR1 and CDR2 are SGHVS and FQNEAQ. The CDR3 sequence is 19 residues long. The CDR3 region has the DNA TGTGCCAGCAGTGGAAGTGTGGGGGGACTTAAGGGGCGCGGAGAGACCCAGTACTTC. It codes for CASSGSVGGLKGRGETQYF.

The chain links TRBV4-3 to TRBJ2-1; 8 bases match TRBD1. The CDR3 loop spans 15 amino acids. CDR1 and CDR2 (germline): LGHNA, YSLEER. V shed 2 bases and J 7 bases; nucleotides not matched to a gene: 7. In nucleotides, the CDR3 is TGCGCCAGCAGCCAACCAGACAGGGGCTTTAATGAGCAGTTCTTC. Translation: CASSQPDRGFNEQFF.

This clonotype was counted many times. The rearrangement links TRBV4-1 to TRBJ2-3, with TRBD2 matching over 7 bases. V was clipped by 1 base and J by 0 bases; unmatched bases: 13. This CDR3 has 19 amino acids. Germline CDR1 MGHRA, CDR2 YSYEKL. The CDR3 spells CASSQVPAGEGRSTDTQYF. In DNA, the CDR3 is TGCGCCAGCAGCCAAGTTCCGGCCGGGGAGGGGAGAAGCACAGATACGCAGTATTTT.

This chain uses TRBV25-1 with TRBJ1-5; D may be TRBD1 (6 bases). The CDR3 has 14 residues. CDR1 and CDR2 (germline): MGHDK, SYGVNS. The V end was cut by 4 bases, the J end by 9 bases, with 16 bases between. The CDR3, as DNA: TGTGCCAGCAGTGTGGCAGGGGAGTTTCTGCCCCAGCATTTT. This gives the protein CASSVAGEFLPQHF.

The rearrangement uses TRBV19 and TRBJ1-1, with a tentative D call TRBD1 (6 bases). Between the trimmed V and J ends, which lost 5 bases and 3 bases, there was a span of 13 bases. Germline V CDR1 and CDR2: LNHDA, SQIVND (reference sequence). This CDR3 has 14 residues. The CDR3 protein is CASSRGGFDTEAFF. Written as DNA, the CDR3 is TGTGCCAGTAGTCGAGGGGGATTTGACACTGAAGCTTTCTTT.

CDR3: CASSLIPGGSPLHF. The CDR3 DNA sequence: TGTGCCAGCAGCTTAATCCCAGGGGGGTCACCCCTCCACTTT. The genes are TRBV7-6 and TRBJ1-6, with TRBD1 identical over 7 bases. The CDR3 spans 14 residues. The germline gives CDR1 SGHVS, CDR2 FNYEAQ. V lost 2 bases, J lost 10 bases, and 5 bases stayed unmatched.

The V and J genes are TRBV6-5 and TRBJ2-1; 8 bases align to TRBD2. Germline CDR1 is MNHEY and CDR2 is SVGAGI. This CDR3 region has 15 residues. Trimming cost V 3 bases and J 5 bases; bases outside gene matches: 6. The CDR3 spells CASSYVAGPNNEQFF. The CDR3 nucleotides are TGTGCCAGCAGTTATGTAGCGGGACCAAACAATGAGCAGTTCTTC.

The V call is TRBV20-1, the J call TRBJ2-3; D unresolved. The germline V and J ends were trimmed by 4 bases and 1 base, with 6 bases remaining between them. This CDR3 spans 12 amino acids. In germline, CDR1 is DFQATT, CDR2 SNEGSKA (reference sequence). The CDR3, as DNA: TGCAGTGCTACGTGGGGCACAGATACGCAGTATTTT. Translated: CSATWGTDTQYF.

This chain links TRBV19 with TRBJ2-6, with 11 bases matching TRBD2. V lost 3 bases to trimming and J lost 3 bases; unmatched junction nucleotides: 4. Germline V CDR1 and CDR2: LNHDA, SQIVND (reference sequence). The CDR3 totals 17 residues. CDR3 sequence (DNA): TGTGCCAGTAGTATCGGCCTAGCGGGGGGTGGGGCCAACGTCCTGACTTTC. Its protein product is CASSIGLAGGGANVLTF. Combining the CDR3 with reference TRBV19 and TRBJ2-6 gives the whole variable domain DGGITQSPKYLFRKEGQNVTLSCEQNLNHDAMYWYRQDPGQGLRLIYYSQIVNDFQKGDIAEGYSVSREKKESFPLTVTSAQKNPTAFYLCASSIGLAGGGANVLTFGAGSRLTVL.

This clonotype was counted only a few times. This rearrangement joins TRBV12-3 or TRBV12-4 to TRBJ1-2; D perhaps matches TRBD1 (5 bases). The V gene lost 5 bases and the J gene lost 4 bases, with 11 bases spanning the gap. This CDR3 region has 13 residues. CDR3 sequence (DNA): TGTGCCAGCAGTGGACAACCACTCTATGGCTACACCTTC. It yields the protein CASSGQPLYGYTF.

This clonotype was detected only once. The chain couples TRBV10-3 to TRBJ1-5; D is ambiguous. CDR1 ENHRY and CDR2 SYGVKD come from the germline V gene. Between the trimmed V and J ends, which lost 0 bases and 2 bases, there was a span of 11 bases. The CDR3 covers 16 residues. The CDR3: CAISESWVFGNQPQHF. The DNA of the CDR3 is TGTGCCATCAGTGAGTCGTGGGTTTTCGGCAATCAGCCCCAGCATTTT.

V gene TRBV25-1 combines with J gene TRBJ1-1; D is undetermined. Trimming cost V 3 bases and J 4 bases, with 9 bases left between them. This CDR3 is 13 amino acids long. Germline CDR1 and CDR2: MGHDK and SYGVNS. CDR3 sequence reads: CASSDSWGTEAFF. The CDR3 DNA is TGTGCCAGCAGTGATTCCTGGGGCACTGAAGCTTTCTTT. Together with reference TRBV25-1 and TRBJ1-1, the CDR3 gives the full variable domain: EADIYQTPRYLVIGTGKKITLECSQTMGHDKMYWYQQDPGMELHLIHYSYGVNSTEKGDLSSESTVSRIRTEHFPLTLESARPSHTSQYLCASSDSWGTEAFFGQGTRLTVV.

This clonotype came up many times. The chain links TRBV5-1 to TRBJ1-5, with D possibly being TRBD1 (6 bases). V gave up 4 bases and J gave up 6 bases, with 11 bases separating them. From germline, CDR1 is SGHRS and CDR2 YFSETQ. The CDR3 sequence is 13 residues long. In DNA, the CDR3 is TGCGCCAGCAGCACCGACAGGTTTCAGCCCCAGCATTTT. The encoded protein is CASSTDRFQPQHF.

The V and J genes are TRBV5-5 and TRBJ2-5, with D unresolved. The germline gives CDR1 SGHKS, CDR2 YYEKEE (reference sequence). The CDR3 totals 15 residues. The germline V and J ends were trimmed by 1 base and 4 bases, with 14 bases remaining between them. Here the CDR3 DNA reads TGTGCCAGCAGCTTGAGGTTATGGCTACTAGAGACCCAGTACTTC. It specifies CASSLRLWLLETQYF.

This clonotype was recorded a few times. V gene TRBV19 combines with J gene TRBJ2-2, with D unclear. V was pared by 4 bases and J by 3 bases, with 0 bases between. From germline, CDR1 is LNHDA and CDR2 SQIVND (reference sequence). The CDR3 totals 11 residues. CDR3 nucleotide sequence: TGTGCCAGTAGTAACACCGGGGAGCTGTTTTTT. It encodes CASSNTGELFF.

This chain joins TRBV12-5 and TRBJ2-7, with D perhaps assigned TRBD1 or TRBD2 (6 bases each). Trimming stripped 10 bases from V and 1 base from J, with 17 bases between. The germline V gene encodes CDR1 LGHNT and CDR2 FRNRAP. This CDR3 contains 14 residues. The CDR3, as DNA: TGTGCTAAGGAGGGAGGTGACAGGTCCTACGAGCAGTACTTC. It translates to CAKEGGDRSYEQYF.

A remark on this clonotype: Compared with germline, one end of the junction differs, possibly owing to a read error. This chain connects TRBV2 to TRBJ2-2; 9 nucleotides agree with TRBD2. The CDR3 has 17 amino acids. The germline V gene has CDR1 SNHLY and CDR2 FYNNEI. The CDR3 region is CASSDRLAETNTGKLFF. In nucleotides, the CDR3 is TGTGCCAGCAGTGATAGACTAGCGGAGACGAACACCGGGAAGCTGTTTTTT. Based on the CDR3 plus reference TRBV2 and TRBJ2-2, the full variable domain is EPEVTQTPSHQVTQMGQEVILRCVPISNHLYFYWYRQILGQKVEFLVSFYNNEISEKSEIFDDQFSVERPDGSNFTLKIRSTKLEDSAMYFCASSDRLAETNTGKLFFGEGSRLTVL.

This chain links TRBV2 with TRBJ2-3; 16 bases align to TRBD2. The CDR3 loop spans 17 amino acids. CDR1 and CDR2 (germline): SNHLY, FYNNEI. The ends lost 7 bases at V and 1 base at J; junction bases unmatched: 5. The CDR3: CASKGTSGGAGTDTQYF. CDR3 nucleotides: TGTGCCAGCAAAGGGACTAGCGGGGGGGCTGGCACAGATACGCAGTATTTT.

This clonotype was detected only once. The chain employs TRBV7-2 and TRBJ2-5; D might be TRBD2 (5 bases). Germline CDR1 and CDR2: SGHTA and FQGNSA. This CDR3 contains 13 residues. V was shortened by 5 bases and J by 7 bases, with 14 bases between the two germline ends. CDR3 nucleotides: TGTGCCAGCAGCAAAGACCACGGAGGGACCCAGTACTTC. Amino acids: CASSKDHGGTQYF. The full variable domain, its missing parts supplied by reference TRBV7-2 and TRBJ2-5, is GAGVSQSPSNKVTEKGKDVELRCDPISGHTALYWYRQSLGQGLEFLIYFQGNSAPDKSGLPSDRFSAERTGGSVSTLTIQRTQQEDSAVYLCASSKDHGGTQYFGPGTRLLVL.